This T cell receptor (beta chain) was recovered during a study of T cell repertoires in cytomegalovirus infection. At the level of the study: An indication of both CMV infection and matching HLA type came from public TCR beta signatures. General observations from the study: Adding up the frequency of public TCR beta families identified people who carried CMV plus the relevant HLA. HLA-C-restricted TCR beta clonotypes specific for CMV led the ex vivo response.

This clonotype appeared once. Its antigen is unknown. TCRdb reprocessed the reads with MiXCR, giving one entry per CDR3 protein. The profile shows around 210,000 distinct CDR3 sequences, 6% to 8% of them singletons. This CDR3 spans 16 amino acids. V was clipped by 1 base and J by 1 base, with 11 bases between them. The germline V gene has CDR1 SGHVS and CDR2 FNYEAQ. What was sequenced was PBMCs. This chain joins TRBV7-6 and TRBJ2-1; D perhaps matches TRBD1 (5 bases). This sequence originates from a human donor in good health (CMV status not recorded). Some clones in this sample may be carry-over from other donors' samples. CDR3 nucleotide sequence: TGTGCCAGCAGCTTAGAGGGTACAGGATCCTACAATGAGCAGTTCTTC. It codes for CASSLEGTGSYNEQFF. Supplemented by reference TRBV7-6 and TRBJ2-1, the full variable domain reads GAGVSQSPRYKVTKRGQDVALRCDPISGHVSLYWYRQALGQGPEFLTYFNYEAQQDKSGLPNDRFSAERPEGSISTLTIQRTEQRDSAMYRCASSLEGTGSYNEQFFGPGTRLTVL.